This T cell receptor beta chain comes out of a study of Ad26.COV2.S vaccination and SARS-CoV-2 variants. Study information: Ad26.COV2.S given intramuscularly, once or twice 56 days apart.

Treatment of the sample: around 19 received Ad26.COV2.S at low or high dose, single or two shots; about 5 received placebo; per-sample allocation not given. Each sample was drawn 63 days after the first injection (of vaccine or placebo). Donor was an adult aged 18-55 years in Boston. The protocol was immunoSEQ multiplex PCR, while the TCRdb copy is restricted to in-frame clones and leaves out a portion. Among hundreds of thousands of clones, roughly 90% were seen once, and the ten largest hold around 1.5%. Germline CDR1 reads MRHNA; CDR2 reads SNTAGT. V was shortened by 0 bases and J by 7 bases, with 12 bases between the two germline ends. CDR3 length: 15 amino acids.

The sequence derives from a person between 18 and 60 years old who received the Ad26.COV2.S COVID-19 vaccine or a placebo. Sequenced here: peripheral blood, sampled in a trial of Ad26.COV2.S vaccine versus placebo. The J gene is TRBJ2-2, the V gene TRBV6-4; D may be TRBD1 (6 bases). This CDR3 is CASSDSYRVGGELFF. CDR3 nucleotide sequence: TGTGCCAGCAGTGACTCTTACAGGGTTGGCGGGGAGCTGTTTTTT.